Below, one TCR beta chain is given with its context. Its specific antigen is unknown. Per-nucleotide qualities are absent, and no much larger clonotype sits a single base away. Including cysteine and phenylalanine, the CDR3 has 11 amino acids. This entry keeps only the CDR3 DNA: 33 bases, framed from base 1. In the germline V gene, CDR1 corresponds to SGHTS and CDR2 to YDEGEE. Trimming removed 6 bases from V and 7 bases from J; the gene matches leave 2 bases unexplained. The goal of deep resolution MiSeq sequencing was a depth between 1 in 1 million and 1 in 200,000 T cells, and coverage averaged 10x per clonotype. The immunoSEQ hsTCRB Kit was used to generate the TCR beta libraries. From the authors' description of their analysis: Data were analyzed with ImmunoSEQ Data Assistant and ImmunoSEQ Analyzer, with V, D and J genes assigned per IMGT definitions. Clonality, with values ranging from 0 to 1, was calculated as one minus the normalized Shannon entropy of productive rearrangement frequencies. Public clonotype analysis was restricted to overrepresented clonotypes comprising at least 0.05% of each patient's repertoire. Some 13 age-matched healthy donor repertoires from immuneACCESS served as clonality controls. In TCRdb, the immuneACCESS table is reduced to in-frame sequences with V and J assigned. These tables do not hold every clone; where another copy was compared, an unresolved V gene accounts for under half, and the others remain unexplained. The V and J calls and clone size come from that table; D and trimming were worked out from the DNA. The sample records about 140,000 clones, approximately 75% of which are singletons. Less than 30% of the sample rests with the top ten.

The sample's time point, from its label and the paper: about 11 months on ibrutinib. For TCR beta library preparation, 1.5 to 2 micrograms of genomic DNA were extracted from the cryopreserved PBMCs. Longitudinal blood samples from CLL patients receiving ibrutinib monotherapy were subjected to high-throughput TCR beta sequencing. The patients took part in an open-label, single-center phase 2 trial of ibrutinib monotherapy. These data belong to a study of cytotoxic CD8 clonotypes in ibrutinib-treated CLL (dated by TCRdb to the early 2020s). For context, the study as a whole: The cohort had around twelve relapsed/refractory and roughly 14 treatment-naive patients; 17 to 18 were IGHV unmutated. Responses were partial in around 25 patients and complete in 2; after median 68 months follow-up, roughly 15 stayed in remission and approximately twelve progressed. Response samples were taken after a median of 12 months on treatment, ranging from about 6 to 36 months. On average, each sample had approximately 250,000 productive templates and approximately 85,000 productive rearrangements. Longitudinal samples were available for 26 of the 86 trial participants. Cryopreserved peripheral blood mononuclear cells were obtained prior to treatment, at the time of response, and at either disease progression or sustained remission. Patients were still on ibrutinib when every remission and progressive disease sample was collected. The paper's findings and limits, for the study overall: At baseline, clonality was higher than in age-matched healthy donors and showed a strong correlation with circulating CD8+ T-cell counts. Sampling times were not matched between sustained-remission and progressing patients, and lymph node repertoires were not studied. Clonality rose at ibrutinib response, remained stable during sustained remission, and dropped back toward baseline at progression. Public clonotypes were rare and either shrank or stayed stable during treatment, and the rise in clonality at ibrutinib response reflected expansion of private clonotypes.

The source material was PBMCs, sampled after 12 months of ibrutinib treatment. The sequence came from a human donor with chronic lymphocytic leukemia. The rearranged chain carries TRBV5-8 and TRBJ2-3; 7 bases in the junction line up with TRBD1. The nucleotide sequence reads as follows: TGTGCCAGCAAGGGGGCTTATACGCAGTATTTT. It is translated as CASKGAYTQYF.